These 4 T cell receptor beta chains share one sample of origin, sequenced in a study of blood T cell repertoires in COVID-19 (dated by TCRdb to 2020 to 2022). The library was produced with the immunoSEQ multiplex PCR assay. TCRdb holds this immuneACCESS table with in-frame rearrangements only. Some clones are missing; in checked studies, unresolved V genes explain under half, and the rest has no known cause. The sample table shows around 72,000 clones, and about 80% are seen once. About 4.4% of the sample belongs to the ten largest clones. Sequences were obtained from peripheral blood. The receptors here all came from a woman aged 55-70 years with acute or convalescent COVID-19.

This clone was picked up one time. This chain uses TRBV5-1 with TRBJ1-4; maybe TRBD1 (5 bases). The V gene lost 4 bases and the J gene lost 4 bases, with 14 bases spanning the gap. The CDR3 is made up of 15 amino acids. Germline V gene data show CDR1 as SGHRS and CDR2 as YFSETQ. The CDR3 loop reads CASSGGTADNEKLFF. The CDR3 DNA is TGCGCCAGCAGCGGGGGGACCGCTGATAATGAAAAACTGTTTTTT.

The CDR3 spells CASSVARGHYGYTF. In DNA, the CDR3 is TGTGCCAGCAGCGTAGCTCGGGGTCACTATGGCTACACCTTC. The chain is built from TRBV9 and TRBJ1-2; D gene ambiguous. The CDR3 contains 14 residues. Per germline, CDR1 SGDLS and CDR2 YYNGEE. The V end was cut by 0 bases, the J end by 3 bases, with 9 bases between.

The CDR3 region has the DNA TGCGCCAGCAGCTTACAGGGAACCAACTATGGCTACACCTTC. It translates to CASSLQGTNYGYTF. The chain is built from TRBV5-1 and TRBJ1-2; D is possibly TRBD1 (6 bases). Trimming removed 2 bases at V and 2 bases at J, with 10 bases between. Germline CDR1 is SGHRS and CDR2 is YFSETQ. The CDR3 is made up of 14 amino acids.

The rearrangement joins TRBV9 to TRBJ1-4; D gene unclear. V dropped 5 bases and J dropped 0 bases, with 5 bases sitting between them. The CDR3 runs 13 residues. The V gene's germline CDR1 is SGDLS and CDR2 YYNGEE. CDR3 coding DNA: TGTGCCAGCAGGGGAGCAACTAATGAAAAACTGTTTTTT. Its translation is CASRGATNEKLFF.